The clone carrying this T cell receptor beta chain showed up just once. Its specificity is unknown. This CDR3 spans 15 amino acids. Germline V gives CDR1 LGHNA, CDR2 YSLEER. V was clipped by 1 base and J by 3 bases, with 13 bases between them. This record belongs to a study of cytomegalovirus exposure and HLA in healthy donors. Study conclusions and caveats: There were three CMV-associated chains whose specificity for CMV antigens was confirmed in vitro.

A multiplex PCR was run with 60 Vbeta primers and 13 Jbeta primers. Using immunoSEQ multiplex PCR, the repertoire was profiled, and TCRdb retains in-frame clones only, with some absent. The sample includes 55,000 to 70,000 clones, 60% to 80% seen only once; the top ten take around a sixth. The J gene is TRBJ2-7, the V gene TRBV4-3; perhaps TRBD2 as D (5 bases). The TCR originated in a man aged 40-49 years in good health and CMV-seropositive. Material for sequencing was PBMCs. The CDR3 loop reads CASSQARAVYYEQYF. CDR3 nucleotide sequence: TGCGCCAGCAGCCAAGCTCGAGCGGTTTACTACGAGCAGTACTTC.